This T cell receptor (beta chain) was recovered during a study of T cell repertoires in cytomegalovirus infection. V was pared by 6 bases and J by 9 bases, with 2 bases of the junction left unmatched. The germline V gene encodes CDR1 DFQATT and CDR2 SNEGSKA (reference sequence). This CDR3 is built from 11 residues. This clonotype was seen more than once but under ten times. The target antigen is unknown. TCRdb re-called the reads through MiXCR, storing one row per CDR3 protein. The sample has hundreds of thousands of distinct CDR3 sequences, about 11% seen once. Study results and limitations: Adding up the frequency of public TCR beta families identified people who carried CMV plus the relevant HLA. Clonotype analysis showed dominance of the ex vivo response by HLA-C-restricted CMV-specific TCR beta clonotypes.

The sequencing input was PBMCs. The TCR sequence derives from a human donor in good health (CMV status not recorded). Some clones in this sample may be carry-over from other donors' samples. The genes are TRBV20-1 and TRBJ1-6; TRBD1 matches at 7 bases. CDR3 region: CSARQGSPLHF. As DNA, the CDR3 is TGCAGTGCGCGACAGGGTTCACCCCTCCACTTT.